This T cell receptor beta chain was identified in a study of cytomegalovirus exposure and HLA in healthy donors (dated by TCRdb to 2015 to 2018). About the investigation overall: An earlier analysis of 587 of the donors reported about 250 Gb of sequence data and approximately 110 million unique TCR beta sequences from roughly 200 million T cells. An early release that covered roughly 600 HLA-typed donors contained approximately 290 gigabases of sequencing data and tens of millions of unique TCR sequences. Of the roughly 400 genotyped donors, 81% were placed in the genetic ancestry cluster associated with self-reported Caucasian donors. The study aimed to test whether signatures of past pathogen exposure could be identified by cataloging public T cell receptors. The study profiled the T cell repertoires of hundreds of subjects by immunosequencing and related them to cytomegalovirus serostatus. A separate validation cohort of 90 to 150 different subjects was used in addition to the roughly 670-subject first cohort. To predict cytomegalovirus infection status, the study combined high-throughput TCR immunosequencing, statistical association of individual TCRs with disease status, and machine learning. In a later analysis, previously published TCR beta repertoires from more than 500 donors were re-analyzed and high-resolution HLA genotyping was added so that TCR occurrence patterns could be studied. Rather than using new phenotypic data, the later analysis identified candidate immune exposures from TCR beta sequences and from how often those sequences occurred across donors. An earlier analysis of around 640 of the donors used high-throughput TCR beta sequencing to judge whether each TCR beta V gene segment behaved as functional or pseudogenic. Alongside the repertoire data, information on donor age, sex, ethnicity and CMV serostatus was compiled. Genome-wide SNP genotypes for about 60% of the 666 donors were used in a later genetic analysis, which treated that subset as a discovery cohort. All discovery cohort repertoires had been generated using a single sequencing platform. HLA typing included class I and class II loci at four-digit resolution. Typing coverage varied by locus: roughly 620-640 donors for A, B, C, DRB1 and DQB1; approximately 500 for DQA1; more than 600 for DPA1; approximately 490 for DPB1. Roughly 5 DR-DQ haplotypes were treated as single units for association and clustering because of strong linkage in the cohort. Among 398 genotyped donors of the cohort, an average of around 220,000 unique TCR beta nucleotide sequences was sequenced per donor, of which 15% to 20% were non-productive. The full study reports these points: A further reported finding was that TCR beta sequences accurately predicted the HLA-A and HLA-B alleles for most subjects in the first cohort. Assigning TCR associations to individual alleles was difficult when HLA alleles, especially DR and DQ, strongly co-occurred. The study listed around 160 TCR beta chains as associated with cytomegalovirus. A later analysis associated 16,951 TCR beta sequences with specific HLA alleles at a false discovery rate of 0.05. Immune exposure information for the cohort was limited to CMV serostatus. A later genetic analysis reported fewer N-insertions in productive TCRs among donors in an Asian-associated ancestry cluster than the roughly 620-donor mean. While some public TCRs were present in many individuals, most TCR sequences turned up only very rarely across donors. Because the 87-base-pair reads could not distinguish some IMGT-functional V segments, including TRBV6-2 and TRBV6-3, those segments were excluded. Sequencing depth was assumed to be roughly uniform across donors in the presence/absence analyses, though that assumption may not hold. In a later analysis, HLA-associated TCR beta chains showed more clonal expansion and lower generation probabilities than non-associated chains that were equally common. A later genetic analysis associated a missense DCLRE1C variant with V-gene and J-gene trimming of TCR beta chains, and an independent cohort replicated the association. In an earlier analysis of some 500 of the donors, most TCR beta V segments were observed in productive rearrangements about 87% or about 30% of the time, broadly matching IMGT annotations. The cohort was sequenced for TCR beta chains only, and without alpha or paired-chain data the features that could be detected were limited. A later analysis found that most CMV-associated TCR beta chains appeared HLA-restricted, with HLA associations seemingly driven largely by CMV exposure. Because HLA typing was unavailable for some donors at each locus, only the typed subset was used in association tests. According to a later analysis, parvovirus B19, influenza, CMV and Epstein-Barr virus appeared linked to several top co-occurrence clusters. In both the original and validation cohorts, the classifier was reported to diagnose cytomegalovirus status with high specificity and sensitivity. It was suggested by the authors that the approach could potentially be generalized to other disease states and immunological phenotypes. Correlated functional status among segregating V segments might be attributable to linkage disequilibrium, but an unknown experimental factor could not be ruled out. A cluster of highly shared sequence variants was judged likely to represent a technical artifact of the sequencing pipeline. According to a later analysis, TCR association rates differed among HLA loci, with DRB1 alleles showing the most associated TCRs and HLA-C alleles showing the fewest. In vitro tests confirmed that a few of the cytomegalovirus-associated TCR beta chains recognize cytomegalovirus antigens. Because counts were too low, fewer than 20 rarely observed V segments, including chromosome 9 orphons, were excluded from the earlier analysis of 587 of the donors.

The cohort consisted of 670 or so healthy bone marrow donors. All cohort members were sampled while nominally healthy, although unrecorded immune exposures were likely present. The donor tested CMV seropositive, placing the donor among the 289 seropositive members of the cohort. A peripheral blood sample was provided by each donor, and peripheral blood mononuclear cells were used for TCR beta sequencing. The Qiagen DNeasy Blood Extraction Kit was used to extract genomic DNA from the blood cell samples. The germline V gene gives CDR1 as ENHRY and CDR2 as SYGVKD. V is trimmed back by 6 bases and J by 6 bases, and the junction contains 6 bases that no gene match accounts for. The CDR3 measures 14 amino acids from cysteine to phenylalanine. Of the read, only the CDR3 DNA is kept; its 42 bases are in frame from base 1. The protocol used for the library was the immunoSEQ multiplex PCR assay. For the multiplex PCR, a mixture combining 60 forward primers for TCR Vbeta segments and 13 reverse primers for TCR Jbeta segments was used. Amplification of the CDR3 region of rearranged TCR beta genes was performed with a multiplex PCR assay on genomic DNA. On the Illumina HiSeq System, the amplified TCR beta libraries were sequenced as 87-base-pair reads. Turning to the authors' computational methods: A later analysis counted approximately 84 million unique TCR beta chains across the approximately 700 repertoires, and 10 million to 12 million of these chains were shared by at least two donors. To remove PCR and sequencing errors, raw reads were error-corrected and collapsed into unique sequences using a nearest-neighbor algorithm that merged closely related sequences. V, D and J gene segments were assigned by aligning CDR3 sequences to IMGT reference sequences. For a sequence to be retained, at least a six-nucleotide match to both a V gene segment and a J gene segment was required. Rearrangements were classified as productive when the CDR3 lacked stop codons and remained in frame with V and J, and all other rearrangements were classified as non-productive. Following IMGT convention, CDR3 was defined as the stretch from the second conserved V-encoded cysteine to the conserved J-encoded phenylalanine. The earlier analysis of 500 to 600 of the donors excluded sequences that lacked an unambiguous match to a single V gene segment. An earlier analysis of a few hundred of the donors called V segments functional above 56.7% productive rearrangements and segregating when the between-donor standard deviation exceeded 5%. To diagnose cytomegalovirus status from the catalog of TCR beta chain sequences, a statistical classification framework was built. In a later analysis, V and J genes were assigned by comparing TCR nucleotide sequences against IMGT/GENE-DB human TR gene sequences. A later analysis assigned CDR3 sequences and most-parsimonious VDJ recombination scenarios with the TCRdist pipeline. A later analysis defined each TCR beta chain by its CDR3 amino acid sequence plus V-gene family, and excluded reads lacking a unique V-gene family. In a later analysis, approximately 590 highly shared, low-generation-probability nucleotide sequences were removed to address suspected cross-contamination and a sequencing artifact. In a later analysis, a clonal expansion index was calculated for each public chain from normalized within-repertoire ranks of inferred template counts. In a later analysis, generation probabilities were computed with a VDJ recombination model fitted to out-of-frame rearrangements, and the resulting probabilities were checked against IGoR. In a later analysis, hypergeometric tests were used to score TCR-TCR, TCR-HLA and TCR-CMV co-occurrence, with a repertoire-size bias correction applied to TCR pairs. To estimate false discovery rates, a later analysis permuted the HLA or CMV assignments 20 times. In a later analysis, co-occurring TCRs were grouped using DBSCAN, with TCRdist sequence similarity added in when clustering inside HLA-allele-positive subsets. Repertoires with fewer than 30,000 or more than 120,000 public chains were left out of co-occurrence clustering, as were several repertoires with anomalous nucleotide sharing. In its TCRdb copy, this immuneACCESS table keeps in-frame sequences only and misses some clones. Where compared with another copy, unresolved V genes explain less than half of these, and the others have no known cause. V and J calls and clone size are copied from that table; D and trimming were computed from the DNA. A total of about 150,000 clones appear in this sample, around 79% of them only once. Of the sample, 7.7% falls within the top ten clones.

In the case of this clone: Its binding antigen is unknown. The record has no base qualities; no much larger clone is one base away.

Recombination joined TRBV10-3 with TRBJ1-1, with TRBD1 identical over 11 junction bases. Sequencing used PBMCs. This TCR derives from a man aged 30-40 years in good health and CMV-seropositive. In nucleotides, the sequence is TGTGCCATCAGACCCCGGGACAGGGGGGCTGAAGCTTTCTTT. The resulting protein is CAIRPRDRGAEAFF.